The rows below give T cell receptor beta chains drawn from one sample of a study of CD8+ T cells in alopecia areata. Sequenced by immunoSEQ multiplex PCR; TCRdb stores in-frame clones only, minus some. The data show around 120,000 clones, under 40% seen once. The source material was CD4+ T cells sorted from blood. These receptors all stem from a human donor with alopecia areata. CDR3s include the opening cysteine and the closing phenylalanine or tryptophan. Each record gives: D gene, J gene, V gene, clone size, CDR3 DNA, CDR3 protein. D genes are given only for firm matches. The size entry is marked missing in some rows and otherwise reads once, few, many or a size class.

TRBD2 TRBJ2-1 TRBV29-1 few TGCAGCGTTGAAGATATAGCGGGAGTAAGGGAGCAGTTCTTC CSVEDIAGVREQFF
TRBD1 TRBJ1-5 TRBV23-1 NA TGCGCCAGCAGTCCTTGGACAGGGGGTAGCAATCAGCCCCAGCATTTT CASSPWTGGSNQPQHF
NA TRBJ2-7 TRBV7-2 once TGTGCCAGCAGCTTTTCCCAACGGGGATACGAGCAGTACTTC CASSFSQRGYEQYF
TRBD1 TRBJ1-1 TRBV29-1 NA TGCAGCGTTGGAAGTCAGGGGGGCACTGAAGCTTTCTTT CSVGSQGGTEAFF
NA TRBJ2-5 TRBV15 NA TGTGCCACCAGCAGAGCGTTGCTAGGACGAGAGACCCAGTACTTC CATSRALLGRETQYF
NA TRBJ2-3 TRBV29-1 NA TGCAGCGTTGCAAGTGGGAGGGGGGTCCGTGATACGCAGTATTTT CSVASGRGVRDTQYF
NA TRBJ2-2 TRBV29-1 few TGCAGCGTTGCCCCAAGGGAGGCGATGAACACCGGGGAGCTGTTTTTT CSVAPREAMNTGELFF
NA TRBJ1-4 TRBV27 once TGTGCCAGCAGGGCCCTGGGAAGACCTAATGAAAAACTGTTTTTT CASRALGRPNEKLFF
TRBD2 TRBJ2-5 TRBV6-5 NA TGTGCCACCAGGACTAGCGGGAGTGGCCAAGAGACCCAGTACTTC CATRTSGSGQETQYF
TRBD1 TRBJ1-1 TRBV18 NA TGTGCCAGCTCACCAATGGGGACAGGGTCGAACACTGAAGCTTTCTTT CASSPMGTGSNTEAFF
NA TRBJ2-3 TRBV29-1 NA TGCAGCGTTGTGCCAGCCACAGATACGCAGTATTTT CSVVPATDTQYF
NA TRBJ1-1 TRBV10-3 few TGTGCCATCAGTGATGGCCTCAGGGGTACTGAAGCTTTCTTT CAISDGLRGTEAFF
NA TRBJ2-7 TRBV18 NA TGTGCCAGCTCACCACCGGGGATCTACGAGCAGTACTTC CASSPPGIYEQYF
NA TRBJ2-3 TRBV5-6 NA TGTGCCAGCAGCTCAAAAGGTGGCACAGATACGCAGTATTTT CASSSKGGTDTQYF
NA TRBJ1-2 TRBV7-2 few TGTGCCAGCAGCTTAACCCGACAGCCCTATGGCTACACCTTC CASSLTRQPYGYTF
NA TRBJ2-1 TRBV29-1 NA TGCAGCGGTGGAGGGGGGAACAATGAGCAGTTCTTC CSGGGGNNEQFF
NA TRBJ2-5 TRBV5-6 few TGTGCCAGCAGCTTCTGGTGGGACCAAGAGACCCAGTACTTC CASSFWWDQETQYF
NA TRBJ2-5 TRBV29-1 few TGCAGCAGTGACGACAGGTACCAAGAGACCCAGTACTTC CSSDDRYQETQYF
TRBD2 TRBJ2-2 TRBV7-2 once TGTGCCAGCAGCTTAGTCCTAGCGGGAGCAGGCGGGGAGCTGTTTTTT CASSLVLAGAGGELFF
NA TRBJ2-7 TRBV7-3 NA TGTGCCAGCAGCCCTGGGACTCCCTACGAGCAGTACTTC CASSPGTPYEQYF
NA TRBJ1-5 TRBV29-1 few TGCAGCGTTGAAAAGGAACAGCCCCAGCATTTT CSVEKEQPQHF
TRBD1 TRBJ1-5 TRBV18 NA TGTGCCAGCTCACTGGGACAGGTCAGCAATCAGCCCCAGCATTTT CASSLGQVSNQPQHF
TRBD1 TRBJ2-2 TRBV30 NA TGTGCCTGGAGTGTACTACAGGGGACCGGGGAGCTGTTTTTT CAWSVLQGTGELFF
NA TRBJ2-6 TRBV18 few TGTGCCAGCTCAAGGAACTCTGGGGCCAACGTCCTGACTTTC CASSRNSGANVLTF
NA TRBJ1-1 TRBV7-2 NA TGTGCCAGCAGCTTAGTTTGGGGAGGAGCTTTCTTT CASSLVWGGAFF
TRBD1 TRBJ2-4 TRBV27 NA TGTGCCAGCAGTTCACAGGGGAGTAACATTCAGTACTTC CASSSQGSNIQYF
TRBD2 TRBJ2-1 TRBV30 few TGTGCCTATAATTCGGGACTAGCGGGGTACAATGAGCAGTTCTTC CAYNSGLAGYNEQFF
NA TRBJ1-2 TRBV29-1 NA TGCAGCGTTCAGCAGGGCTTTAGTTTGGGCTACACCTTC CSVQQGFSLGYTF
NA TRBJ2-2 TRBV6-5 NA TGTGCCACTTACAGGTTGAACACCGGGGAGCTGTTTTTT CATYRLNTGELFF
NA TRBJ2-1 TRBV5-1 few TGCGCCAGCAGCCCGGATGGAGGAGGTGAGCAGTTCTTC CASSPDGGGEQFF
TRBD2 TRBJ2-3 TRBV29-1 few TGCAGCGTTAGCGGGAGGGCTTCTGATACGCAGTATTTT CSVSGRASDTQYF
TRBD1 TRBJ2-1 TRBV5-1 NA TGCGCCAGCAGCTTGGGGGCACTAACAGGGGGCGCAGAGTTCTTC CASSLGALTGGAEFF
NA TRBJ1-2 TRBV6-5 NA TGTGCCAGCAGCCGAAGACAGACAAGCTACACCTTC CASSRRQTSYTF
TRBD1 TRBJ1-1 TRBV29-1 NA TGCAGCGTTGGCCACAGGGGGCGAGGGAACACTGAAGCTTTCTTT CSVGHRGRGNTEAFF
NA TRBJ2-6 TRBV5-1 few TGCGCCAGCAGCTTACGGGCTGGGGCCAACGTCCTGACTTTC CASSLRAGANVLTF
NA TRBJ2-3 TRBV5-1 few TGCGCCATTGGCGAGGGTACGCAGTATTTT CAIGEGTQYF
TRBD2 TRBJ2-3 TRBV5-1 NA TGCGCCAGCAGCGAGGGACTAGCGGGAGGGACAGATACGCAGTATTTT CASSEGLAGGTDTQYF
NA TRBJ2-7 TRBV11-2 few TGTGCCAGCAAGGGTACTCCCTACGAGCAGTACTTC CASKGTPYEQYF
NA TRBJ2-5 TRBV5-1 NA TGCGCCAGCAGCTTGGAGGGGACGGAAGAGACCCAGTACTTC CASSLEGTEETQYF
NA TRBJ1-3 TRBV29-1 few TGCAGCGTACAGAGGGGAACTGGAAACACCATATATTTT CSVQRGTGNTIYF
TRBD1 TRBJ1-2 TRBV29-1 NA TGCAGCGAATATCGGACAGGGAGTTATGGCTACACCTTC CSEYRTGSYGYTF
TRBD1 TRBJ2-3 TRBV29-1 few TGCAGCGTTCCCGGACCCCGGACAGGGCATGCAGATACGCAGTATTTT CSVPGPRTGHADTQYF
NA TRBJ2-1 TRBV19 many TGTGCCAGTTCCCTAGACCCAGATAACAATGAGCAGTTCTTC CASSLDPDNNEQFF